This TCR beta chain comes out of a study of OX40 agonist ivuxolimab in advanced cancers. The overall study: Patients received intravenous ivuxolimab every 2 weeks at 0.01 to 10 mg/kg.

The table came from immunoSEQ multiplex PCR; TCRdb's copy has only in-frame clones and leaves some out. The sample shows tens of thousands of clones, roughly 88% of them seen only once. Germline trimming cut 5 bases from V and 5 bases from J; bases unmatched to any gene: 6. The V gene's germline CDR1 is SGHDT and CDR2 YYEEEE. The CDR3 length is 13 residues. This clone was detected once. This sample comprised CD4+ or CD8+ T cells sorted from blood, obtained in a trial of the OX40 agonist ivuxolimab. This sequence originates from an adult with an advanced solid tumor such as melanoma, head and neck, liver or kidney cancer. The chain has TRBV5-6 and TRBJ2-5; TRBD1 aligns across 7 bases. The CDR3 nucleotides are TGTGCCAGCAGTTTTGGGACAGACGAGACCCAGTACTTC. Protein sequence: CASSFGTDETQYF.